This TCR beta chain stems from a study of T cell repertoires in cytomegalovirus infection. Turning to the study itself: CMV infection plus the matching HLA type was flagged by public TCR beta signatures.

With 1 base removed from V and 8 bases from J, the gap between germline ends came to 11 bases. The CDR3 covers 13 residues. Germline V gene sequence: CDR1 LGHNA, CDR2 YSLEER. As to this clonotype: The antigen is undetermined.

TCRdb processed the reads anew with MiXCR; each CDR3 protein has one entry. The data contain around 750,000 distinct CDR3 sequences, approximately 32% of them seen just once; the ten biggest clones take up around 12%. The sequence came from a human donor in good health (CMV status not recorded). Some clones in this sample may be carry-over from other donors' samples. The starting material was cultured CD8+ T cells from PBMCs, obtained from culture after CMV antigen stimulation. V usage is TRBV4-3 and J usage is TRBJ1-1, with a tentative D call TRBD1 (6 bases). The CDR3 DNA follows: TGCGCCAGCAGCCAAGCTGTGGGGGCCGAAGCTTTCTTT. Amino acid sequence: CASSQAVGAEAFF.